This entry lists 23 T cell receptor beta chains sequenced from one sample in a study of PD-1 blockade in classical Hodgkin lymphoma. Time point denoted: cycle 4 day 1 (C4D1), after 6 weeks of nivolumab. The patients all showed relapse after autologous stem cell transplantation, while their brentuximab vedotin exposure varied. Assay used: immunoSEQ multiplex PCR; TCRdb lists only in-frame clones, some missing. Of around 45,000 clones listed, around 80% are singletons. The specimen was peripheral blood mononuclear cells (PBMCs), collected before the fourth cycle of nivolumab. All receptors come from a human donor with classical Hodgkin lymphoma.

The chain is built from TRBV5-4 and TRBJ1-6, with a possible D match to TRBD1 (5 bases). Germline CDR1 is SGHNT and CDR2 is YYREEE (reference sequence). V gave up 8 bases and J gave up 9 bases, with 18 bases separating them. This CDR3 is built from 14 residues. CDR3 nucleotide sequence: TGTGCCAGTAGACCGCAGGGAGAGGGTTCACCCCTCCACTTT. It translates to CASRPQGEGSPLHF.

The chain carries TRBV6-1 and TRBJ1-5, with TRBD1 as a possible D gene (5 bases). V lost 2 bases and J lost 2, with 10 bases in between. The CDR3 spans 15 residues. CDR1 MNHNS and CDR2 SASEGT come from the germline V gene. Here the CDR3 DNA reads TGTGCCAGCAGTGAATGGGGCAGGGGCAATCAGCCCCAGCATTTT. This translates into CASSEWGRGNQPQHF.

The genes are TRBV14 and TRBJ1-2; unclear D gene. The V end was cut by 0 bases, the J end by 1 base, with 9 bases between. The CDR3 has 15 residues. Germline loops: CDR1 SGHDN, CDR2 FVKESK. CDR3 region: CASSQDSQSNYGYTF. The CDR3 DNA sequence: TGTGCCAGCAGCCAAGACTCCCAGAGTAACTATGGCTACACCTTC.

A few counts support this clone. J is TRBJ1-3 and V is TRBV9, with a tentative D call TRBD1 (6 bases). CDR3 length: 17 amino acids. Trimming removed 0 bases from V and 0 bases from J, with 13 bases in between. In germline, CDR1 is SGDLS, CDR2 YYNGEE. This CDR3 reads CASSVARTGSSGNTIYF. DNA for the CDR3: TGTGCCAGCAGCGTAGCAAGAACAGGGAGCTCTGGAAACACCATATATTTT.

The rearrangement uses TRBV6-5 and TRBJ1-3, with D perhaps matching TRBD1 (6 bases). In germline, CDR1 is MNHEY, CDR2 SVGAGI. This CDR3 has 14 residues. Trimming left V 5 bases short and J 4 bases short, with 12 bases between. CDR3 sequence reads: CASSPTGMGNTIYF. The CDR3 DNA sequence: TGTGCCAGCAGTCCTACAGGGATGGGAAACACCATATATTTT.

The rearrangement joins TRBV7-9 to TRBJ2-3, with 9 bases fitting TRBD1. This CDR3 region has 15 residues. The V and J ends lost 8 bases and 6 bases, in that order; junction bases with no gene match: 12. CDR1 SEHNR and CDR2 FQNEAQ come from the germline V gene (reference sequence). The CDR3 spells CASCPGTGIFDTQYF. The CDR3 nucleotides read TGTGCCAGCTGCCCCGGGACAGGGATTTTTGATACGCAGTATTTT. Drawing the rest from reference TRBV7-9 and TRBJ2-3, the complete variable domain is DTGVSQNPRHKITKRGQNVTFRCDPISEHNRLYWYRQTLGQGPEFLTYFQNEAQLEKSRLLSDRFSAERPKGSFSTLEIQRTEQGDSAMYLCASCPGTGIFDTQYFGPGTRLTVL.

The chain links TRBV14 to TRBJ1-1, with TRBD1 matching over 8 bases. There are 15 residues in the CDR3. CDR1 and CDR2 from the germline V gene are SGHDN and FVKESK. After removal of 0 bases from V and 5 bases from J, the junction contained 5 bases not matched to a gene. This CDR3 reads CASSQENRGGTEAFF. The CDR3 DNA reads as TGTGCCAGCAGCCAAGAGAACAGGGGGGGTACTGAAGCTTTCTTT. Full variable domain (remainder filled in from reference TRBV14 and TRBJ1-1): EAGVTQFPSHSVIEKGQTVTLRCDPISGHDNLYWYRRVMGKEIKFLLHFVKESKQDESGMPNNRFLAERTGGTYSTLKVQPAELEDSGVYFCASSQENRGGTEAFFGQGTRLTVV.

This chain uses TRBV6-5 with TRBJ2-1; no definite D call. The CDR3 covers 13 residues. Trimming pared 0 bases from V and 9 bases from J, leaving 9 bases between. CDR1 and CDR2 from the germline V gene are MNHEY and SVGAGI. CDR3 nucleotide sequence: TGTGCCAGCAGTTACTCGATACAGACTGAGCAGTTCTTC. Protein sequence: CASSYSIQTEQFF.

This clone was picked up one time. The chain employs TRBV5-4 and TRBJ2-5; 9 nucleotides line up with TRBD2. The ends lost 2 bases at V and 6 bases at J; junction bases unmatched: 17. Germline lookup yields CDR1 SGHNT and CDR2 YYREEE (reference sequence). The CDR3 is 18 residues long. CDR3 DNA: TGTGCCAGCAGCTTATTTACTCTAGCGGGGAGGGCTTTGAAGACCCAGTACTTC. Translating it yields CASSLFTLAGRALKTQYF.

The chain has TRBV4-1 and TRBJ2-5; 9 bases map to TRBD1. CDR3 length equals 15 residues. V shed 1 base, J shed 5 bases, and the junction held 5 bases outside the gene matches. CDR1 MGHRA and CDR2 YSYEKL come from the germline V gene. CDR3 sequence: CASSQGDRDTETQYF. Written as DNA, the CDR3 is TGCGCCAGCAGCCAAGGGGACAGGGACACGGAGACCCAGTACTTC.

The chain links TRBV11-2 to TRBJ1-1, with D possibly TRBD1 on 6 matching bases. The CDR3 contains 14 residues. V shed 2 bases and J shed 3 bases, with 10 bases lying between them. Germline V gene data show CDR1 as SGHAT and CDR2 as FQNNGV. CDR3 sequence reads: CASSLTGLDTEAFF. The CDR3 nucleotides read TGTGCCAGCAGCTTAACAGGGTTGGACACTGAAGCTTTCTTT.

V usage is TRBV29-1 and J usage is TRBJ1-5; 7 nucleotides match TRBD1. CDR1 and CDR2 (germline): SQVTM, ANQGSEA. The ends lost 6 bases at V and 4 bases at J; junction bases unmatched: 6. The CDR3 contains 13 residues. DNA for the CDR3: TGCAGCGTACGACAGGGATTGAATCAGCCCCAGCATTTT. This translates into CSVRQGLNQPQHF.

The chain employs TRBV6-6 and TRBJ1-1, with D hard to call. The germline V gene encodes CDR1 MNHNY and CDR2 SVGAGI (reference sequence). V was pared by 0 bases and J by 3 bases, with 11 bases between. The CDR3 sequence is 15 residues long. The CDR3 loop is CASSYSLSRDTEAFF. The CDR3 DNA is TGTGCCAGCAGTTACTCTCTTAGCCGGGACACTGAAGCTTTCTTT.

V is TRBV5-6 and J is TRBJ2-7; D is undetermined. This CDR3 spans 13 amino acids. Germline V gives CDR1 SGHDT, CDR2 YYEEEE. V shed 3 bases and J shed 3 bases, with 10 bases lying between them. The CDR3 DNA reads TGTGCCAGCAGCTCGAAAAATGTCTACGAGCAGTACTTC. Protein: CASSSKNVYEQYF.

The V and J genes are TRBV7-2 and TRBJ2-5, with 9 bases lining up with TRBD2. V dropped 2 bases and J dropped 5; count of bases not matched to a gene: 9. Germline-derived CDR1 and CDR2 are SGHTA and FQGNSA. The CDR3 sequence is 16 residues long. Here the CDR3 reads CASSLFTAGGGETQYF. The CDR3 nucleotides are TGTGCCAGCAGCTTATTCACAGCGGGGGGCGGGGAGACCCAGTACTTC.

The CDR3 DNA reads as TGCGCCAGCACCCTTGGTGGGGACACAGATACGCAGTATTTT. The encoded protein is CASTLGGDTDTQYF. The chain is built from TRBV5-1 and TRBJ2-3; no firm D call. The CDR3 runs 14 residues. Trimming took 6 bases from V and 2 from J, leaving 13 bases between them. Germline V lookup: CDR1 SGHRS, CDR2 YFSETQ. Drawing the rest from reference TRBV5-1 and TRBJ2-3, the complete variable domain is KAGVTQTPRYLIKTRGQQVTLSCSPISGHRSVSWYQQTPGQGLQFLFEYFSETQRNKGNFPGRFSGRQFSNSRSEMNVSTLELGDSALYLCASTLGGDTDTQYFGPGTRLTVL.

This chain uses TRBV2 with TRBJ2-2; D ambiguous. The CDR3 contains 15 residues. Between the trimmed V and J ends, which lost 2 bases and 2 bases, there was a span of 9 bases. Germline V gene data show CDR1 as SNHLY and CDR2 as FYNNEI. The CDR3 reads CASSEIPPNTGELFF. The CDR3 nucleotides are TGTGCCAGCAGTGAAATACCTCCTAACACCGGGGAGCTGTTTTTT.

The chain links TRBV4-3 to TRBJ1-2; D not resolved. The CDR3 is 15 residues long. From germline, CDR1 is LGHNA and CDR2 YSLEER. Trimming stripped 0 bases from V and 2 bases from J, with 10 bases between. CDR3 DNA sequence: TGCGCCAGCAGCCAAGAAAAGGGAAGGAACTATGGCTACACCTTC. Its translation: CASSQEKGRNYGYTF.

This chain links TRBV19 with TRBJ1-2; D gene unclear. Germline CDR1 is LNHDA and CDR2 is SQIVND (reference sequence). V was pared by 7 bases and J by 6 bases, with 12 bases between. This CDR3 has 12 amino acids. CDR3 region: CASTNAMDGYTF. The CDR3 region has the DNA TGTGCCAGTACCAATGCGATGGATGGCTACACCTTC.

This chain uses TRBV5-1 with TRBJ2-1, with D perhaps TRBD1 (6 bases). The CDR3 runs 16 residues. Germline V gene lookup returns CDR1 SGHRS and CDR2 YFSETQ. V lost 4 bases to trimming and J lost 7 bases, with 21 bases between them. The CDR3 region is CASSPASQGGMNEQFF. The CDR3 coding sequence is TGCGCCAGCAGCCCCGCCTCACAGGGCGGTATGAATGAGCAGTTCTTC.

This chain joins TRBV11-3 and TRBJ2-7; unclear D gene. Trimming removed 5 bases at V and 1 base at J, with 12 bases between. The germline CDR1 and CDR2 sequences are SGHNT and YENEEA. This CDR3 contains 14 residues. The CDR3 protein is CASSPIGSSYEQYF. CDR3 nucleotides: TGTGCCAGCAGCCCAATAGGGTCATCCTACGAGCAGTACTTC.

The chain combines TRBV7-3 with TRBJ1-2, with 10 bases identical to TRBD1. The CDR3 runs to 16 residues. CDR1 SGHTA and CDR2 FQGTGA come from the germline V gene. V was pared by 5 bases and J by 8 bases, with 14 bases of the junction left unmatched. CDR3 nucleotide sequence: TGTGCCAGCAGCGCAAATCCGGGACAGGGGACGCGAGGCTACACCTTC. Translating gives CASSANPGQGTRGYTF. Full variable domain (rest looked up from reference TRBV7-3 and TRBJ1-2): GAGVSQTPSNKVTEKGKYVELRCDPISGHTALYWYRQSLGQGPEFLIYFQGTGAADDSGLPNDRFFAVRPEGSVSTLKIQRTERGDSAVYLCASSANPGQGTRGYTFGSGTRLTVV.

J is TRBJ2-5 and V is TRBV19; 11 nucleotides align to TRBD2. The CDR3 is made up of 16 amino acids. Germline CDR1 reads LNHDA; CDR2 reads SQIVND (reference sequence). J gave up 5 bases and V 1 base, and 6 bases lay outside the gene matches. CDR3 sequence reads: CASSIGGSGGAETQYF. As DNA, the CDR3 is TGTGCCAGTAGTATAGGCGGTAGCGGGGGGGCGGAGACCCAGTACTTC.